The 6 T cell receptor beta chains presented below share a single source sample, sequenced in a study of shared clonotypes between healthy human individuals. The assay was immunoSEQ multiplex PCR, and TCRdb's table has in-frame clones only and misses some. Seen here are about 2.4 million clones, roughly nine tenths observed once, and the top ten hold over 0.12%. Sequenced sample: naive CD4+ T cells sorted from blood. Subset here: CD45RA+ positively selected. The receptors originated from a man in his late teens or twenties in good health.

The chain employs TRBV6-5 and TRBJ1-4, with 7 bases fitting TRBD1. Per the germline V gene, CDR1 is MNHEY and CDR2 is SVGAGI. The V and J ends lost 4 bases and 3 bases, in that order; junction bases with no gene match: 5. The CDR3 spans 15 residues. CDR3 protein: CASSSGGSANEKLFF. Written as DNA, the CDR3 is TGTGCCAGCAGTTCAGGGGGTAGCGCTAATGAAAAACTGTTTTTT.

The CDR3 DNA is TGCGCCAGCAGTCAACCACCTCTTGGGAGGGGTTCCTACAATGAGCAGTTCTTC. Encoded protein: CASSQPPLGRGSYNEQFF. The chain has TRBV23-1 and TRBJ2-1, with TRBD2 matching 7 bases. TRBV23-1 is labeled an ORF, and its function is uncertain. With V trimmed by 2 bases and J by 1 base, 11 bases remained unmatched. The CDR3 has 18 residues.

This chain links TRBV2 with TRBJ2-7; a weak D match, TRBD2 (6 bases). Trimming left V 8 bases short and J 1 base short, with 12 bases between. The CDR3 runs to 13 residues. CDR1 is SNHLY, CDR2 FYNNEI, per germline. CDR3 nucleotides: TGTGCCAGCTTGCGGGGTTCATCCTACGAGCAGTACTTC. Translation: CASLRGSSYEQYF.

This sequence joins TRBV30 and TRBJ1-1; the D gene is possibly TRBD1 (6 bases). Trimming took off 3 bases at V and 1 base at J, with 15 bases between the two ends. This CDR3 contains 15 residues. The germline gives CDR1 GTSNPN, CDR2 SVGIG (reference sequence). CDR3 in amino acids: CAWSALTGRNTEAFF. DNA of the CDR3: TGTGCCTGGAGCGCTCTCACAGGGAGGAACACTGAAGCTTTCTTT.

V gene TRBV28 combines with J gene TRBJ2-2, with D perhaps TRBD1 or TRBD2 (5 bases each). This CDR3 is 14 amino acids long. The germline V gene encodes CDR1 MDHEN and CDR2 SYDVKM. The ends were cut back, 4 bases at V and 3 bases at J, with 9 bases in the middle. CDR3 loop: CASSSGPYTGELFF. The CDR3 DNA follows: TGTGCCAGCAGTTCGGGACCCTACACCGGGGAGCTGTTTTTT.

This clone was recorded once. The chain links TRBV10-3 to TRBJ1-1, with D hard to call. There are 14 residues in the CDR3. Germline loops: CDR1 ENHRY, CDR2 SYGVKD. Trimming cost V 0 bases and J 3 bases, with 8 bases left between them. CDR3 coding DNA: TGTGCCATCAGTGAGTCGGGCGTAGACACTGAAGCTTTCTTT. This sequence encodes CAISESGVDTEAFF.